This record looks at one T cell receptor beta chain sequence and its context. The sample originates from a study of blood T cell repertoires in COVID-19. The CDR3 is 16 amino acids. From germline, CDR1 is LGHDT and CDR2 YNNKEL (reference sequence). J gave up 8 bases and V 0 bases, and 12 bases lay outside the gene matches. The assay was immunoSEQ multiplex PCR, and TCRdb's table has in-frame clones only and misses some. The table shows some 390,000 clones, with more than 70% occurring only once. The chain is built from TRBV3-1 (or the pseudogene TRBV3-2) and TRBJ1-2, with TRBD1 identical over 7 bases. Source material: peripheral blood. The TCR comes from a woman aged 55-75 years with COVID-19, enrolled during active disease. CDR3 in amino acids: CASSQDLGGGTRGYTF. The DNA for the CDR3 is TGTGCCAGCAGCCAAGATCTTGGAGGGGGCACGAGAGGCTACACCTTC.